The T cell receptor beta chain under discussion was sequenced for a study of shared clonotypes between healthy human individuals. At the level of the study: CD4 naive and memory got three plates each, CD8 naive two, CD8 memory one.

Between the trimmed V and J ends, which lost 8 bases and 0 bases, there was a span of 11 bases. Germline loops: CDR1 SEHNR, CDR2 FQNEAQ (reference sequence). The CDR3 totals 13 residues. Naive-designated CD8 cells lacked CD45RO, were positively enriched for CCR7, and omitted terminally differentiated effector memory CD45RA+ cells. Healthy HIV-negative adults with no recent acute infections or vaccinations were recruited as donors. Per the original methods: ImmunoSEQ yielded junction-only sequences lacking quality scores, so filtering differed. Assay: immunoSEQ multiplex PCR; the TCRdb copy retains only in-frame clones and omits some. V, J and clone size derive from that table, while D and trimming were established from the DNA sequence. Among about 2.1 million clones listed, roughly 93% were seen once.

Sequenced sample: naive CD8+ T cells from PBMCs. This sequence joins TRBV7-9 and TRBJ2-7; D is possibly TRBD1 (6 bases). The source is a young man in good health. Some clones in this sample may be carry-over from other donors' samples. CDR3 sequence reads: CASRRDNSYEQYF. For the CDR3, the DNA is TGTGCCAGCCGCCGGGACAACTCCTACGAGCAGTACTTC. Full variable domain (rest looked up from reference TRBV7-9 and TRBJ2-7): DTGVSQNPRHKITKRGQNVTFRCDPISEHNRLYWYRQTLGQGPEFLTYFQNEAQLEKSRLLSDRFSAERPKGSFSTLEIQRTEQGDSAMYLCASRRDNSYEQYFGPGTRLTVT.